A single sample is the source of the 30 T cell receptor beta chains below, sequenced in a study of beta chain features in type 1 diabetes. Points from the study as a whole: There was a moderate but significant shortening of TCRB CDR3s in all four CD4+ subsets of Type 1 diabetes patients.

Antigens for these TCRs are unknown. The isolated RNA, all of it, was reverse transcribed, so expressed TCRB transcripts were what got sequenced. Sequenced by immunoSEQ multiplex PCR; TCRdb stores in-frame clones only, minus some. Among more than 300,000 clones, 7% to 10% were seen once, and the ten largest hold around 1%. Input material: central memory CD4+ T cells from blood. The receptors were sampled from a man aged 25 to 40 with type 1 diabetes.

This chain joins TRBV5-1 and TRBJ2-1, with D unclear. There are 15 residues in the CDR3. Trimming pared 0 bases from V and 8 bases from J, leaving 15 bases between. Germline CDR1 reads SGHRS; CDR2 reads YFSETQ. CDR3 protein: CASSLGGPPLDEQFF. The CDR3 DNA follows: TGCGCCAGCAGCTTGGGTGGACCACCGTTGGATGAGCAGTTCTTC.

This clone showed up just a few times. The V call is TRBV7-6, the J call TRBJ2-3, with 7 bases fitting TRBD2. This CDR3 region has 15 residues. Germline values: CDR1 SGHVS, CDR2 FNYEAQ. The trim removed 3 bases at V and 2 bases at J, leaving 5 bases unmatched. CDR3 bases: TGTGCCAGCAGCTTCCGGGGGGTGCCCACAGATACGCAGTATTTT. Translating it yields CASSFRGVPTDTQYF.

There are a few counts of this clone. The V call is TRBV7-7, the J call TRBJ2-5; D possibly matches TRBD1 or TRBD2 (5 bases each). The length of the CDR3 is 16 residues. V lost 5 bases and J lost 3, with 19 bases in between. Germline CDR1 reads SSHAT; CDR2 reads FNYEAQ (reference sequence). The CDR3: CASSPNVRDGKETQYF. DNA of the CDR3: TGTGCCAGCAGCCCAAATGTCCGGGACGGAAAAGAGACCCAGTACTTC. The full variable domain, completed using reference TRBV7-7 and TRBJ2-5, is GAGVSQSPRYKVTKRGQDVTLRCDPISSHATLYWYQQALGQGPEFLTYFNYEAQPDKSGLPSDRFSAERPEGSISTLTIQRTEQRDSAMYRCASSPNVRDGKETQYFGPGTRLLVL.

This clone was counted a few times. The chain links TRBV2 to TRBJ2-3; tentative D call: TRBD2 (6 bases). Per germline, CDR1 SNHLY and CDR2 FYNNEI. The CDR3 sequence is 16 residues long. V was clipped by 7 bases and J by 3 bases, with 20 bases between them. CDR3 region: CASTRPGVKKTDTQYF. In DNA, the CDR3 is TGTGCCAGCACCCGACCGGGAGTAAAAAAGACAGATACGCAGTATTTT.

CDR3 bases: TGCGCCAGCAGCTTGGAGGGACCTAACAATGAGCAGTTCTTC. Translation gives CASSLEGPNNEQFF. The rearrangement links TRBV5-1 to TRBJ2-1; D assignment may be TRBD1 or TRBD2 (5 bases each). The germline gives CDR1 SGHRS, CDR2 YFSETQ. CDR3 length: 14 amino acids. V lost 0 bases and J 5 bases, leaving 9 bases between the germline ends.

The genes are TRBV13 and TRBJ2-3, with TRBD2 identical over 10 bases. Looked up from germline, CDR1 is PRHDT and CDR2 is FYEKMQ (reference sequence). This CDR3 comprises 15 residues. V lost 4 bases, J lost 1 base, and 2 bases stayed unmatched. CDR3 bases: TGTGCCAGCAGCTCGCTAGCGGGGGGCACAGATACGCAGTATTTT. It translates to CASSSLAGGTDTQYF.

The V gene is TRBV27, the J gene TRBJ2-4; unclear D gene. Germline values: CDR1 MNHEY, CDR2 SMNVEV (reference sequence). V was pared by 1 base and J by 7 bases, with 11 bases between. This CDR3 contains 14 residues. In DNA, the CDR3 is TGTGCCAGCAGTTTATTCGGGCAAAAGAACATTCAGTACTTC. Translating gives CASSLFGQKNIQYF.

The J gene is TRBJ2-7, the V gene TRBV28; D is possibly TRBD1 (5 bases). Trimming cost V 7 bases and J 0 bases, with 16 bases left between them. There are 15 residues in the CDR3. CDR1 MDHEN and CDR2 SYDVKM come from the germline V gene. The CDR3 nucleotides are TGTGCCAGCATCCCCACAGGCCCGGGCTCCTACGAGCAGTACTTC. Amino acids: CASIPTGPGSYEQYF.

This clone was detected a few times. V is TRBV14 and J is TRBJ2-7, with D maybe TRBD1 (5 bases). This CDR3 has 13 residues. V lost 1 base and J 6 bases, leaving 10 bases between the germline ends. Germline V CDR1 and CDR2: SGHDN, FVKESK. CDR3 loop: CASSQVETAEQYF. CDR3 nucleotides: TGTGCCAGCAGCCAAGTGGAGACAGCCGAGCAGTACTTC.

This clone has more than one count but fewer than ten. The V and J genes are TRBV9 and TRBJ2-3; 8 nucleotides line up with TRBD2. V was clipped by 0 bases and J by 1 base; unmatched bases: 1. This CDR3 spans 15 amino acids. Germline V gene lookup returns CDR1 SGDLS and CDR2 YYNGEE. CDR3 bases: TGTGCCAGCAGCGTAGGTAGCGGGGGCACAGATACGCAGTATTTT. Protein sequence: CASSVGSGGTDTQYF. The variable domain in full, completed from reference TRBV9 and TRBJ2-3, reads DSGVTQTPKHLITATGQRVTLRCSPRSGDLSVYWYQQSLDQGLQFLIQYYNGEERAKGNILERFSAQQFPDLHSELNLSSLELGDSALYFCASSVGSGGTDTQYFGPGTRLTVL.

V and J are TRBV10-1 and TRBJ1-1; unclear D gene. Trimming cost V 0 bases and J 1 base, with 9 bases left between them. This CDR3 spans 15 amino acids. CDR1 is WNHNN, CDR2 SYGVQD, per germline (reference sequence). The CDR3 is CASSESASKNTEAFF. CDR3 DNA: TGCGCCAGCAGTGAGTCGGCCAGCAAGAACACTGAAGCTTTCTTT.

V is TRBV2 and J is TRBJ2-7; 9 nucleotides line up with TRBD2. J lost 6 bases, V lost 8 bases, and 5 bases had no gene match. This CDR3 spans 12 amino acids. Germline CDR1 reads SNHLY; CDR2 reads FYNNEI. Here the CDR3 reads CASEGLASEQYF. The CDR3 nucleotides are TGTGCCAGCGAGGGACTAGCAAGCGAGCAGTACTTC.

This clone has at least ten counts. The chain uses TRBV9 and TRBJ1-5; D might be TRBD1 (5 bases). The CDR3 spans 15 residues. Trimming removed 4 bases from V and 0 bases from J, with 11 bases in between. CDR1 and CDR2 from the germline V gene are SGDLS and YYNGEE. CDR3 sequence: CASSPWDGSNQPQHF. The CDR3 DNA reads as TGTGCCAGCAGCCCTTGGGACGGTAGCAATCAGCCCCAGCATTTT.

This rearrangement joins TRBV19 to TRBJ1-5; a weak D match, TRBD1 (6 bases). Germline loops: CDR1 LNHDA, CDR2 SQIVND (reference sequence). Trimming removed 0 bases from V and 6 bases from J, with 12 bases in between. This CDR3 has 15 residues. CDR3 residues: CASSIESGAGQPQHF. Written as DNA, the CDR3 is TGTGCCAGTAGTATAGAGTCGGGGGCTGGTCAGCCCCAGCATTTT.

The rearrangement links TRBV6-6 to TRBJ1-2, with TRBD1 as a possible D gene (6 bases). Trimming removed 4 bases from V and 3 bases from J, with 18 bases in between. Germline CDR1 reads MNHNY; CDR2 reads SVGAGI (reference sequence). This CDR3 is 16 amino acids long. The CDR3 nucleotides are TGTGCCAGCAGTTCCCCCGGACAGAGCCTTTACTATGGCTACACCTTC. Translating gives CASSSPGQSLYYGYTF.

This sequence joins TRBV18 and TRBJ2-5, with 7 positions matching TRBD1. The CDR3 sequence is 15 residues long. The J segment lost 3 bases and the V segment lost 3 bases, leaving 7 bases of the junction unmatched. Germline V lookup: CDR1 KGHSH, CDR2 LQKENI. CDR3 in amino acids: CASSPRQGVEETQYF. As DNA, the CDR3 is TGTGCCAGCTCACCTCGACAGGGAGTTGAAGAGACCCAGTACTTC.

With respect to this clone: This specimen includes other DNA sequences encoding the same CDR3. The CDR3 sequence is CASSVQGQNTEAFF. The CDR3 DNA reads as TGTGCCAGCAGCGTGCAAGGGCAGAACACTGAAGCTTTCTTT. The rearrangement uses TRBV9 and TRBJ1-1; D is undetermined. The germline V gene has CDR1 SGDLS and CDR2 YYNGEE. Trimming shortened V by 2 bases and J by 1 base, and 9 bases separated the two germline ends. The CDR3 sequence is 14 residues long. The full variable domain, completed using reference TRBV9 and TRBJ1-1, is DSGVTQTPKHLITATGQRVTLRCSPRSGDLSVYWYQQSLDQGLQFLIQYYNGEERAKGNILERFSAQQFPDLHSELNLSSLELGDSALYFCASSVQGQNTEAFFGQGTRLTVV.

The CDR3 sequence: CSAPGDREAFF. The CDR3 nucleotides are TGCAGTGCCCCGGGGGACAGGGAGGCTTTCTTT. The V and J genes are TRBV20-1 and TRBJ1-1; TRBD1 matches 9 bases. Germline V gives CDR1 DFQATT, CDR2 SNEGSKA (reference sequence). CDR3 length equals 11 residues. V dropped 6 bases and J dropped 11; count of bases not matched to a gene: 7.

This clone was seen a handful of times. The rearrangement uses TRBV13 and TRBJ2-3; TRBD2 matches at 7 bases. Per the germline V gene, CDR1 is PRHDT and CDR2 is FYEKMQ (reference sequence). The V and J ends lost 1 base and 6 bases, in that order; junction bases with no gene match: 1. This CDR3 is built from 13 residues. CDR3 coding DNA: TGTGCCAGCAGCTTAGAGGGAGGGGATACGCAGTATTTT. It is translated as CASSLEGGDTQYF.

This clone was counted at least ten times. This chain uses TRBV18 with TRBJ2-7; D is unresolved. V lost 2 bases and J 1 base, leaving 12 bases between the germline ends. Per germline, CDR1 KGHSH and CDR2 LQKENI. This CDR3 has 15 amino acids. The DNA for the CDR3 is TGTGCCAGCTCACCAATTCGTGGCGGATCCTACGAGCAGTACTTC. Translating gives CASSPIRGGSYEQYF.

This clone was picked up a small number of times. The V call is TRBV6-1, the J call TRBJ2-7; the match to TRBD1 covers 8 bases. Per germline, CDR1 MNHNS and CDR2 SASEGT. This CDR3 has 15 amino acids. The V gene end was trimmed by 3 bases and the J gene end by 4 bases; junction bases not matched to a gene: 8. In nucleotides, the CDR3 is TGTGCCAGCAGTGACGACCAGGGGGCGCGGTACGAGCAGTACTTC. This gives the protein CASSDDQGARYEQYF.

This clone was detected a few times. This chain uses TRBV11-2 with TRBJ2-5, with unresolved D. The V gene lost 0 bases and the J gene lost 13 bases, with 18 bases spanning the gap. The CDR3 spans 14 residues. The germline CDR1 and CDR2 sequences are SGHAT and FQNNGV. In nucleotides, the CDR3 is TGTGCCAGCAGCTTAGACACGTGGAGTACCCCCATGTACTTC. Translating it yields CASSLDTWSTPMYF.

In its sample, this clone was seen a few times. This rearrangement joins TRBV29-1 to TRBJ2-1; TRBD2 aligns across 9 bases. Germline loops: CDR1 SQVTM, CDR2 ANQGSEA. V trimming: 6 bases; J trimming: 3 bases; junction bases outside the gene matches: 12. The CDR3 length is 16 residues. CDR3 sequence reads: CSVHGLAGPSYNEQFF. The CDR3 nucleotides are TGCAGCGTCCATGGGCTAGCGGGACCTAGCTACAATGAGCAGTTCTTC.

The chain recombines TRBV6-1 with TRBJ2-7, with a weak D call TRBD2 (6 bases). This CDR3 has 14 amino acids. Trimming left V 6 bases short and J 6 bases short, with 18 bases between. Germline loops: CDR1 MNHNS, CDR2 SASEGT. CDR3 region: CASSVSGTPREQYF. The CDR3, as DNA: TGTGCCAGCAGCGTTAGTGGGACTCCGCGCGAGCAGTACTTC.

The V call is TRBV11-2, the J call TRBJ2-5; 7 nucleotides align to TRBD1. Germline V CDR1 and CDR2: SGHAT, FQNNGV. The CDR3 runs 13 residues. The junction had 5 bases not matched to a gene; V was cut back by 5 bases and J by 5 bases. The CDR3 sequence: CASSPSRGETQYF. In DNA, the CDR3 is TGTGCCAGCAGCCCCTCCAGGGGGGAGACCCAGTACTTC.

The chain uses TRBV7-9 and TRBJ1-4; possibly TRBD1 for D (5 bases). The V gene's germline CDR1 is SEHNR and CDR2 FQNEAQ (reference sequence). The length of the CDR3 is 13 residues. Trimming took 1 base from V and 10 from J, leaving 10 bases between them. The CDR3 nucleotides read TGTGCCAGCAGCTTAGAGGCTGGGGGAAAACTGTTTTTT. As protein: CASSLEAGGKLFF.

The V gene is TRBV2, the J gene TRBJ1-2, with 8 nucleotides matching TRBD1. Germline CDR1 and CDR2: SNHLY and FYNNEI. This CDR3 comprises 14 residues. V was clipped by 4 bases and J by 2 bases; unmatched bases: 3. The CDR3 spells CASSAQGANYGYTF. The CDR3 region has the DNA TGTGCCAGCAGTGCGCAGGGGGCGAACTATGGCTACACCTTC.

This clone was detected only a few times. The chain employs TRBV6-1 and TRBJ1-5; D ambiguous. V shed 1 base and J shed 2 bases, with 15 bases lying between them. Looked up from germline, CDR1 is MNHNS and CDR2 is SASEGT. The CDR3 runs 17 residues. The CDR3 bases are TGTGCCAGCAGTGAAGTCCGAGGCAGGTGGGGCAATCAGCCCCAGCATTTT. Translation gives CASSEVRGRWGNQPQHF.

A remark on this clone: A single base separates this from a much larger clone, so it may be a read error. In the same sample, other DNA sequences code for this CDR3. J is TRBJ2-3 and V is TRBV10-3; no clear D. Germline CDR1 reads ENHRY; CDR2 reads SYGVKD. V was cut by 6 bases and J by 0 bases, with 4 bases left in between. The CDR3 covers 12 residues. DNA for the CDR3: TGTGCCATCAGCGACAGCACAGATACGCAGTATTTT. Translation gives CAISDSTDTQYF.

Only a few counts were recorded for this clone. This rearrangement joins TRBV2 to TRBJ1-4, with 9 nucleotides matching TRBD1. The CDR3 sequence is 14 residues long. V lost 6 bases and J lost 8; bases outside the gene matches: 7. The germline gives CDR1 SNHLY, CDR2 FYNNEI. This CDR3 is CASRLDRGFEKLFF. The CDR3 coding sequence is TGTGCCAGCAGATTGGACAGGGGTTTCGAAAAACTGTTTTTT.